One sample yielded the 12 T cell receptor beta chains listed below, sequenced in a study of T cells in Graves' hyperthyroidism and ophthalmopathy. TCR beta CDR3 region amplification was performed from RNA transcripts. When the TCR CDR3 underwent first-round RT-PCR, the HTBI primer set was used. TCRdb fed the multiplex PCR reads into MiXCR, producing one record per CDR3 protein. The sample records around 760,000 distinct CDR3 sequences, approximately 40% being singletons. Sequences were obtained from blood. The receptors originated from a woman aged 40 to 55 with Graves' hyperthyroidism.

Only a few counts were recorded for this clonotype. J is TRBJ1-2 and V is TRBV12-3 or TRBV12-4, with 7 bases that match TRBD1. Germline trimming cut 6 bases from V and 1 base from J; bases unmatched to any gene: 5. The CDR3 has 14 residues. The CDR3 bases are TGTGCCAGCAGGTCAGGGGGGCTTAACTATGGCTACACCTTC. This translates into CASRSGGLNYGYTF.

CDR3 bases: TGTGCCAGCAACCCTCAGGGTTGGACTAATGAAAAACTGTTTTTT. Its translation: CASNPQGWTNEKLFF. V and J are TRBV2 and TRBJ1-4, with D perhaps TRBD1 (5 bases). V was pared by 7 bases and J by 2 bases, with 14 bases between. Germline CDR1 SNHLY, CDR2 FYNNEI. The CDR3 runs 15 residues.

This chain joins TRBV3-1 and TRBJ1-5; no reliable D call. This CDR3 has 14 amino acids. Looked up from germline, CDR1 is LGHDT and CDR2 is YNNKEL (reference sequence). V lost 2 bases and J 2 bases, leaving 7 bases between the germline ends. The CDR3 DNA follows: TGTGCCAGCAGCCAAAATACAGGCAATCAGCCCCAGCATTTT. Translated, it gives CASSQNTGNQPQHF.

Here the CDR3 reads CASSFSFDTQYF. CDR3 in DNA: TGTGCCAGCAGCTTTTCGTTTGATACGCAGTATTTT. This chain links TRBV7-9 with TRBJ2-3; D remains ambiguous. The germline gives CDR1 SEHNR, CDR2 FQNEAQ (reference sequence). V dropped 3 bases and J dropped 6 bases, with 7 bases sitting between them. The CDR3 totals 12 residues.

The chain carries TRBV6-5 and TRBJ2-7, with a weak D call TRBD2 (6 bases). There are 14 residues in the CDR3. V was trimmed by 3 bases and J by 7 bases, leaving 16 bases between them. Germline V gene sequence: CDR1 MNHEY, CDR2 SVGAGI. The CDR3 bases are TGTGCCAGCAGTTATCGGGAGTGGGGGTTGGAGCAGTACTTC. Its protein is CASSYREWGLEQYF.

The DNA for the CDR3 is TGCAGCGTTTGTGTGGGAGCGCCCCCCCGGGAGCTGTTTTTT. Its translation is CSVCVGAPPRELFF. This chain links TRBV29-1 with TRBJ2-2; TRBD2 might be the D (5 bases). V lost 5 bases, J lost 9 bases, and 19 bases lay in between. The CDR3 totals 14 residues. Per the germline V gene, CDR1 is SQVTM and CDR2 is ANQGSEA.

The chain recombines TRBV28 with TRBJ2-7, with D possibly called TRBD1 or TRBD2 (5 bases each). The CDR3 is made up of 14 amino acids. V was shortened by 7 bases and J by 0 bases, with 13 bases between the two germline ends. CDR1 is MDHEN, CDR2 SYDVKM, per germline. The CDR3 loop is CASILVRGSYEQYF. The DNA of the CDR3 is TGTGCCAGCATACTAGTTAGGGGCTCCTACGAGCAGTACTTC.

Many counts were recorded for this clonotype. V and J are TRBV10-3 and TRBJ1-5; no definite D call. Germline V gives CDR1 ENHRY, CDR2 SYGVKD. The germline V and J ends were trimmed by 8 bases and 9 bases, with 14 bases remaining between them. The CDR3 runs to 12 residues. The DNA for the CDR3 is TGTGCCATCGGAGACACGTTGGGGCCCCAGCATTTT. This codes for CAIGDTLGPQHF.

The sample holds many counts of this clonotype. This chain links TRBV7-9 with TRBJ2-2; 12 bases align to TRBD2. The CDR3 extends over 16 amino acids. CDR1 and CDR2 (germline): SEHNR, FQNEAQ (reference sequence). J lost 3 bases, V lost 3 bases, and 2 bases had no gene match. The CDR3 nucleotides are TGTGCCAGCAGCTTTCGGACTAGCGGGGACACCGGGGAGCTGTTTTTT. As protein: CASSFRTSGDTGELFF.

This clonotype was counted a few times. The rearrangement uses TRBV20-1 and TRBJ1-5; TRBD1 might be the D (6 bases). CDR3 length equals 15 residues. V lost 0 bases, J lost 11 bases, and 20 bases lay in between. Germline V CDR1 and CDR2: DFQATT, SNEGSKA (reference sequence). The CDR3 loop reads CSAREVKGGGVAQHF. Here the CDR3 DNA reads TGCAGTGCTAGAGAAGTGAAGGGGGGAGGGGTAGCCCAGCATTTT.

This clonotype has a count of ten or more. The chain uses TRBV29-1 and TRBJ2-7, with TRBD1 identical over 9 bases. J lost 0 bases, V lost 3 bases, and 6 bases had no gene match. This CDR3 spans 15 amino acids. Germline V gives CDR1 SQVTM, CDR2 ANQGSEA. CDR3 protein: CSVEGQGVDSYEQYF. The CDR3 region has the DNA TGCAGCGTTGAGGGACAGGGAGTTGACTCCTACGAGCAGTACTTC.

This clonotype was observed many times. This rearrangement joins TRBV29-1 to TRBJ2-7, with 7 bases matching TRBD1. Germline V gene sequence: CDR1 SQVTM, CDR2 ANQGSEA. With 1 base clipped from V and 2 bases from J, the junction kept 5 bases outside the gene matches. The CDR3 covers 14 residues. Written as DNA, the CDR3 is TGCAGCGTTGAAGGGGACAGTCCTCCCTACGAGCAGTACTTC. Translated: CSVEGDSPPYEQYF.